These 13 T cell receptor beta chains share one sample of origin, sequenced in a study of CD4+ T cells in melanoma (dated 2022 in TCRdb). Preparation of the library involved the immunoSEQ multiplex PCR assay. TCRdb re-hosts the immuneACCESS table, in-frame sequences only. Its copies lack some clones; in the studies checked, an unresolved V gene accounts for under half of them, and the cause for the rest is not known. The sample table lists thousands of clones, approximately 70% of them with a count of one. The leading ten clones occupy over 15% of the sample. Sequencing used cells from a culture (not recorded whether cultured in vitro). The receptors were gathered from a human donor with melanoma.

This clone was picked up one time. The rearrangement uses TRBV19 and TRBJ1-2; the D gene is possibly TRBD1 (6 bases). Trimming took off 7 bases at V and 4 bases at J, with 22 bases between the two ends. The V gene's germline CDR1 is LNHDA and CDR2 SQIVND (reference sequence). The CDR3 has 16 residues. CDR3 in DNA: TGTGCCAGTACCGCTCCCAAACAGGGCGTGGGCTATGGCTACACCTTC. Protein product: CASTAPKQGVGYGYTF. The full variable domain, completed using reference TRBV19 and TRBJ1-2, is DGGITQSPKYLFRKEGQNVTLSCEQNLNHDAMYWYRQDPGQGLRLIYYSQIVNDFQKGDIAEGYSVSREKKESFPLTVTSAQKNPTAFYLCASTAPKQGVGYGYTFGSGTRLTVV.

This sequence joins TRBV11-3 and TRBJ1-1, with 8 bases lining up with TRBD1. This CDR3 is 13 amino acids long. CDR1 is SGHNT and CDR2 is YENEEA in the germline V gene. Unmatched junction bases numbered 3, after V lost 3 bases and J lost 6 bases. CDR3: CASSLTGVAEAFF. CDR3 coding DNA: TGTGCCAGCAGCTTGACAGGGGTAGCTGAAGCTTTCTTT.

Only a few counts were recorded for this clone. This chain uses TRBV18 with TRBJ1-6; 9 nucleotides line up with TRBD1. The CDR3 runs 17 residues. Trimming cost V 2 bases and J 9 bases; bases outside gene matches: 11. CDR1 and CDR2 (germline): KGHSH, LQKENI. This CDR3 reads CASSPNSGQGKGSPLHF. The DNA of the CDR3 is TGTGCCAGCTCACCAAACTCCGGACAGGGGAAAGGTTCACCCCTCCACTTT.

This rearrangement joins TRBV6-5 to TRBJ1-6, with 9 nucleotides matching TRBD1. This CDR3 contains 16 residues. The germline gives CDR1 MNHEY, CDR2 SVGAGI. After removal of 0 bases from V and 10 bases from J, the junction contained 7 bases not matched to a gene. The CDR3 sequence: CASSYSRTGDRSPLHF. The CDR3 DNA reads as TGTGCCAGCAGTTACTCCCGGACAGGGGATAGATCACCCCTCCACTTT.

J is TRBJ1-1 and V is TRBV6-6; 7 nucleotides line up with TRBD1. Germline values: CDR1 MNHNY, CDR2 SVGAGI (reference sequence). V was pared by 5 bases and J by 0 bases, with 6 bases of the junction left unmatched. The CDR3 contains 15 residues. CDR3 nucleotide sequence: TGTGCCAGCAGTACCCGGGACAGCATGAACACTGAAGCTTTCTTT. Encoded protein: CASSTRDSMNTEAFF.

The rearrangement joins TRBV5-1 to TRBJ2-1; 9 bases are a match to TRBD1. Unmatched junction bases numbered 1, after V lost 3 bases and J lost 0 bases. In germline, CDR1 is SGHRS, CDR2 YFSETQ. The CDR3 extends over 15 amino acids. CDR3 sequence: CASSSDRGSYNEQFF. The CDR3 DNA follows: TGCGCCAGCAGCTCGGACAGGGGCTCCTACAATGAGCAGTTCTTC.

The V call is TRBV11-3, the J call TRBJ1-1, with D uncertain. Per germline, CDR1 SGHNT and CDR2 YENEEA. V gave up 2 bases and J gave up 1 base, with 8 bases separating them. The CDR3 sequence is 14 residues long. The CDR3, as DNA: TGTGCCAGCAGCTTACGTAGAAGGAACACTGAAGCTTTCTTT. Translated: CASSLRRRNTEAFF.

This clone was observed a single time. The chain recombines TRBV9 with TRBJ2-7; D possibly uses TRBD1 or TRBD2 (5 bases each). The CDR3 length is 14 residues. CDR1 is SGDLS and CDR2 is YYNGEE in the germline V gene. Deletions cut 0 bases from V and 0 bases from J, with 7 bases between. In DNA, the CDR3 is TGTGCCAGCAGCGTAGGGGGGAACTCCTACGAGCAGTACTTC. This encodes CASSVGGNSYEQYF.

In its sample, this clone was seen once. The chain carries TRBV29-1 and TRBJ2-3; TRBD1 matches 7 bases. V lost 4 bases to trimming and J lost 0 bases; unmatched junction nucleotides: 7. In germline, CDR1 is SQVTM, CDR2 ANQGSEA. The CDR3 extends over 15 amino acids. CDR3 sequence reads: CSVGGGRASTDTQYF. CDR3 bases: TGCAGCGTTGGAGGGGGCAGGGCTAGCACAGATACGCAGTATTTT.

The chain uses TRBV5-6 and TRBJ1-3, with D possibly being TRBD1 (5 bases). Germline-derived CDR1 and CDR2 are SGHDT and YYEEEE. This CDR3 is 14 amino acids long. Trimming removed 2 bases at V and 0 bases at J, with 6 bases between. CDR3 region: CASSFTGSGNTIYF. The CDR3 DNA reads as TGTGCCAGCAGCTTCACAGGCTCTGGAAACACCATATATTTT.

The chain uses TRBV19 and TRBJ2-3, with D possibly matching TRBD1 (6 bases). This CDR3 has 14 amino acids. The germline V gene has CDR1 LNHDA and CDR2 SQIVND (reference sequence). V shed 6 bases and J shed 2 bases, with 12 bases lying between them. CDR3 loop: CASRDRPNTDTQYF. The CDR3 bases are TGTGCCAGTAGGGACAGACCCAACACAGATACGCAGTATTTT.

This clone was counted only a few times. J is TRBJ1-3 and V is TRBV2, with D possibly being TRBD1 (5 bases). V lost 6 bases and J lost 2, with 14 bases in between. Germline CDR1 reads SNHLY; CDR2 reads FYNNEI. The length of the CDR3 is 15 residues. CDR3 in DNA: TGTGCCAGCAGACGGACTCAGGGAACTGGAAACACCATATATTTT. Its translation is CASRRTQGTGNTIYF.

The CDR3 sequence is CASRQRGGTTDTQYF. CDR3 sequence (DNA): TGTGCCAGCAGACAACGGGGGGGAACTACAGATACGCAGTATTTT. This chain connects TRBV6-5 to TRBJ2-3; TRBD2 matches at 8 bases. The CDR3 sequence is 15 residues long. With 6 bases clipped from V and 3 bases from J, the junction kept 8 bases outside the gene matches. CDR1 is MNHEY and CDR2 is SVGAGI in the germline V gene.